This TCR beta chain was obtained from a study of T cells in tumors after PD-1 blockade. Study-wide results and caveats: Two pre-treatment samples showed no clonal replacement between them.

With regard to this clone: The antigen is not known.

TCRdb keeps only in-frame clones here, not all; method: immunoSEQ multiplex PCR. The profile covers 11,000 or so clones, with 63% appearing a single time and roughly 15% taken by the ten largest. V lost 5 bases and J lost 8; bases outside the gene matches: 12. The CDR3 is 15 residues long. Germline CDR1 is MNHEY and CDR2 is SMNVEV (reference sequence). This receptor was identified in a human donor with basal cell carcinoma. This sequence joins TRBV27 and TRBJ1-2, with TRBD1 matching over 9 bases. This specimen consisted of tumor tissue, obtained before anti-PD-1 treatment. The chain's CDR3 is CASSASGQGLVGYTF. The CDR3 DNA follows: TGTGCCAGCAGTGCCTCGGGACAGGGTCTAGTGGGCTACACCTTC.